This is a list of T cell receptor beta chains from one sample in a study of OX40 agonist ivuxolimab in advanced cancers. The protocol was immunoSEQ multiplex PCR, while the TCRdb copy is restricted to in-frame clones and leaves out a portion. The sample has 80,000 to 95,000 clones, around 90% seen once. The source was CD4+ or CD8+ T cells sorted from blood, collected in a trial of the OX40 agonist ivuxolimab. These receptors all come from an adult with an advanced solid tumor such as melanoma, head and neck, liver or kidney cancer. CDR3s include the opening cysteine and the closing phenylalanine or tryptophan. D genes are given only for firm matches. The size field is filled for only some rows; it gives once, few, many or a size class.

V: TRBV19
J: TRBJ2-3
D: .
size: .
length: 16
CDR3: CASTPRDLRGTDTQYF
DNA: TGTGCCAGTACACCCCGGGACCTAAGGGGCACAGATACGCAGTATTTT

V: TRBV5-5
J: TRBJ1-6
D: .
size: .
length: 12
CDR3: CASSLEVPPLHF
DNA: TGTGCCAGCAGCTTGGAGGTTCCACCCCTCCACTTT

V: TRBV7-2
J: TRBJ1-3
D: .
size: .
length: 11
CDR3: CASSLQGTIYF
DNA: TGTGCCAGCAGTCTACAGGGCACCATATATTTT

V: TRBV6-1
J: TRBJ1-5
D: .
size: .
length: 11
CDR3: CASSERQPQHF
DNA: TGTGCCAGCAGTGAACGTCAGCCCCAGCATTTT

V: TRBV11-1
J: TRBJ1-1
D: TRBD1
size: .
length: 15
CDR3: CASSVTRQGPIEAFF
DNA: TGTGCCAGCAGCGTTACGCGACAGGGGCCGATTGAAGCTTTCTTT

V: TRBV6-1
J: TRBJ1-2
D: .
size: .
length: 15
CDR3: CASNTGLGGNYGYTF
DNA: TGTGCCAGCAATACAGGGTTGGGAGGTAACTATGGCTACACCTTC

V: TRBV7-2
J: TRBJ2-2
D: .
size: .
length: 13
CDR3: CASSLVSTGELFF
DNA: TGTGCCAGCAGCTTAGTTTCAACCGGGGAGCTGTTTTTT

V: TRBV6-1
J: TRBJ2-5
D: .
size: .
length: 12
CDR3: CASSWQQETQYF
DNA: TGTGCCAGCAGTTGGCAGCAAGAGACCCAGTACTTC

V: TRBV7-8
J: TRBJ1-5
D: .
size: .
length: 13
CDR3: CASSPGGNQPQHF
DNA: TGTGCCAGCAGCCCCGGGGGCAATCAGCCCCAGCATTTT

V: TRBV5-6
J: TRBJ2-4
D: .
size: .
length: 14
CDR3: CASSLSLAGNIQYF
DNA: TGTGCCAGCAGCTTGAGTCTAGCTGGAAACATTCAGTACTTC

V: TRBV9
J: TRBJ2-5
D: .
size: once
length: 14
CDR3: CASSVAVGGETQYF
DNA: TGTGCCAGCAGCGTAGCTGTGGGGGGAGAGACCCAGTACTTC

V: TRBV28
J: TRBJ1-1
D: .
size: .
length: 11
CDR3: CASLDYTEAFF
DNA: TGTGCCAGTCTAGATTACACTGAAGCTTTCTTT

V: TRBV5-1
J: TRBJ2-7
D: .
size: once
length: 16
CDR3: CASSLATGRTTYEQYF
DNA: TGCGCCAGCAGCTTGGCTACGGGACGGACAACCTACGAGCAGTACTTC

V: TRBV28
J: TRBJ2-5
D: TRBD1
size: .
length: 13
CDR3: CASRLTGRETQYF
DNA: TGTGCCAGCAGACTGACAGGGCGGGAGACCCAGTACTTC

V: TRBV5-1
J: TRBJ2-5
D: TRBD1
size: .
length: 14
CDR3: CASSLEQGAETQYF
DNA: TGCGCCAGCAGCTTGGAACAGGGGGCAGAGACCCAGTACTTC

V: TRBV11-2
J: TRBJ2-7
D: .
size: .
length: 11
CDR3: CASSSAYEQYF
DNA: TGTGCCAGCAGCTCAGCCTACGAGCAGTACTTC

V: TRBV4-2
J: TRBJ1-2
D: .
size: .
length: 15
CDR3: CASSPSGRVDYGYTF
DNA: TGTGCCAGCAGCCCCTCGGGCAGGGTGGACTATGGCTACACCTTC

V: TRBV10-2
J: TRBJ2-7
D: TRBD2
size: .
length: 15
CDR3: CASSRLAGPVYEQYF
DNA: TGCGCCAGCAGTAGACTAGCGGGCCCCGTCTACGAGCAGTACTTC

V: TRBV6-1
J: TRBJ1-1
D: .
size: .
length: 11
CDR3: CASSVLPVGFF
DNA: TGTGCCAGCAGTGTTTTACCGGTCGGTTTCTTT

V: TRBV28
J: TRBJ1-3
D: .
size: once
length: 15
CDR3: CASSDRRVAGNTIYF
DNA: TGTGCCAGCAGTGACCGACGGGTCGCCGGAAACACCATATATTTT

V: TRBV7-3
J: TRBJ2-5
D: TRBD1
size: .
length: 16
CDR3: CASSPKRQGGMETQYF
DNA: TGTGCCAGCAGCCCAAAAAGACAGGGTGGAATGGAGACCCAGTACTTC

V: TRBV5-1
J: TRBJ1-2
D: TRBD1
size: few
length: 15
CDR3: CASSLEGQARYGYTF
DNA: TGCGCCAGCAGCTTGGAGGGACAGGCCCGCTATGGCTACACCTTC

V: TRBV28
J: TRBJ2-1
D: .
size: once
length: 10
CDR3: CASSFNEQFF
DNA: TGTGCCAGCAGTTTCAATGAGCAGTTCTTC

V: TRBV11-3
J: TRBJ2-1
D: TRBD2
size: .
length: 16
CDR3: CASSPGKLATDNEQFF
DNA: TGTGCCAGCAGCCCCGGAAAACTAGCGACAGACAATGAGCAGTTCTTC

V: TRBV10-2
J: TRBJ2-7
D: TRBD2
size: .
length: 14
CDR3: CASSRTSGSYEQYF
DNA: TGCGCCAGCAGTAGGACTAGCGGATCCTACGAGCAGTACTTC

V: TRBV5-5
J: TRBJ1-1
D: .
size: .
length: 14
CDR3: CASSLGLLNTEAFF
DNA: TGTGCCAGCAGCCTGGGACTGCTGAACACTGAAGCTTTCTTT

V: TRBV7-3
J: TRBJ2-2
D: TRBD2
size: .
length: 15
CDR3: CASSTRLAGTGELFF
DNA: TGTGCCAGCAGCACACGACTAGCGGGCACCGGGGAGCTGTTTTTT

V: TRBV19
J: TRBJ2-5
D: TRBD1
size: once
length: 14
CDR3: CASRQDRAQETQYF
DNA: TGTGCCAGTAGACAGGACAGGGCCCAAGAGACCCAGTACTTC

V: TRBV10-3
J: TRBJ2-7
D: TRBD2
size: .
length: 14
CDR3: CAISTPGLTYEQYF
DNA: TGTGCCATCAGTACACCGGGACTAACCTACGAGCAGTACTTC

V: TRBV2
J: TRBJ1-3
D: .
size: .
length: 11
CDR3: CASSEGNTIYF
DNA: TGTGCCAGCAGTGAGGGAAACACCATATATTTT

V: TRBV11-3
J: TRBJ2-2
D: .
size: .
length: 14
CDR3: CASSLESSTGELFF
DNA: TGTGCCAGCAGCTTAGAGAGCTCCACCGGGGAGCTGTTTTTT

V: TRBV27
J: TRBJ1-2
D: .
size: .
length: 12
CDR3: CASGRGSYGYTF
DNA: TGTGCCAGCGGACGGGGTTCCTATGGCTACACCTTC

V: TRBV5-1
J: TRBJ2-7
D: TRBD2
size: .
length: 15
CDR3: CASRVGRAQFYEQYF
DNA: TGCGCCAGCAGGGTCGGGAGGGCGCAGTTCTACGAGCAGTACTTC

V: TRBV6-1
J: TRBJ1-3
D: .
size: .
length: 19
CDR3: CASSERPGEGLRMGNTIYF
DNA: TGTGCCAGCAGTGAAAGGCCGGGTGAGGGACTGCGCATGGGAAACACCATATATTTT

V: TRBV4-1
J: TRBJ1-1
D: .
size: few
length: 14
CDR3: CASSLQPGDTEAFF
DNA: TGCGCCAGCAGCTTACAGCCTGGGGACACTGAAGCTTTCTTT

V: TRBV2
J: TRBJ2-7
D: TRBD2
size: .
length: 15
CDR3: CASSEGTSGGDEQYF
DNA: TGTGCCAGCAGTGAAGGGACTAGCGGGGGGGACGAGCAGTACTTC

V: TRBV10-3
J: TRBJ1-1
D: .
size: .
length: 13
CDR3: CATLGVGRTEAFF
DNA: TGTGCCACCCTTGGGGTAGGGCGAACTGAAGCTTTCTTT

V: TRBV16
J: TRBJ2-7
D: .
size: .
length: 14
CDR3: CASSPSGARYEQYF
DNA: TGTGCCAGCAGCCCGTCAGGGGCGCGCTACGAGCAGTACTTC

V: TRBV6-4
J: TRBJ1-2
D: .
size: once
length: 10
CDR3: CASTGIGYTF
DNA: TGTGCCAGCACAGGCATTGGCTACACCTTC

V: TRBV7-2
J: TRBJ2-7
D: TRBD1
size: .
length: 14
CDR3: CASSAQPGQDQQYF
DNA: TGTGCCAGCAGCGCCCAGCCGGGACAGGACCAGCAGTACTTC

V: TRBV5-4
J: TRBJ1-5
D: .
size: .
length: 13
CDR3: CASSRGPAEPQHF
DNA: TGTGCCAGCAGCCGCGGACCGGCCGAGCCCCAGCATTTT

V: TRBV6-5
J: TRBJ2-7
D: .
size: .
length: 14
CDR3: CASSYSQGSYEQYF
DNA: TGTGCCAGCAGTTACTCACAGGGATCCTACGAGCAGTACTTC

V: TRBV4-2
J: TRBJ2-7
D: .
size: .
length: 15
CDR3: CASSQRSSGPYEQYF
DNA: TGTGCCAGCAGCCAAAGGAGCAGCGGTCCGTACGAGCAGTACTTC

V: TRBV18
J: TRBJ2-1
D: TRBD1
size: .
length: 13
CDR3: CASSLTGENEQFF
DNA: TGTGCCAGCTCACTGACAGGGGAGAATGAGCAGTTCTTC

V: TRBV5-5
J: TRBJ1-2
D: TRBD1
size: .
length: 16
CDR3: CASSLRGQGPHYGYTF
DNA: TGTGCCAGCAGCTTGCGGGGACAGGGTCCCCATTATGGCTACACCTTC

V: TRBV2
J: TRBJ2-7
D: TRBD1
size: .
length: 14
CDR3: CASRLGTGNDEQYF
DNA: TGTGCCAGCAGGTTAGGGACAGGGAATGACGAGCAGTACTTC

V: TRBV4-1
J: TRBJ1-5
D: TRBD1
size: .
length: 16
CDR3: CASSQGLDRLYQPQHF
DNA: TGCGCCAGCAGCCAAGGCTTGGACAGGCTCTATCAGCCCCAGCATTTT

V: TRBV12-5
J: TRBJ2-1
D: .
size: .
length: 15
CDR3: CASGLVQGGYNEQFF
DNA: TGTGCTAGTGGTTTGGTACAGGGAGGCTACAATGAGCAGTTCTTC

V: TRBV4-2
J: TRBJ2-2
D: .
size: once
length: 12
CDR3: CASSPNTGELFF
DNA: TGTGCCAGCAGCCCGAACACCGGGGAGCTGTTTTTT

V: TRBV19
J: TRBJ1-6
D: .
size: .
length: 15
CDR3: CASSISTGMDSPLHF
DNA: TGTGCCAGTAGTATCTCAACAGGGATGGATTCACCCCTCCACTTT

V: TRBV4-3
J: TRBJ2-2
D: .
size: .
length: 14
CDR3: CASSQDGAGGELFF
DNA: TGCGCCAGCAGCCAAGACGGGGCGGGCGGGGAGCTGTTTTTT

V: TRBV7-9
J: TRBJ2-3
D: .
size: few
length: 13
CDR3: CASSRRELRAQYF
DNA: TGTGCCAGCAGCCGTCGGGAGTTACGAGCGCAGTATTTT

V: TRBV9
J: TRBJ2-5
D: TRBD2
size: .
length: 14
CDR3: CASSATSGQETQYF
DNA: TGTGCCAGCAGCGCCACTAGCGGGCAGGAGACCCAGTACTTC

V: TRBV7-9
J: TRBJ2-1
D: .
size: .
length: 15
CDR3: CASSFPTRIKNEQFF
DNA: TGTGCCAGCAGCTTCCCAACCCGGATTAAGAATGAGCAGTTCTTC

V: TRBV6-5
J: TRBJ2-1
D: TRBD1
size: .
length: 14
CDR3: CASSRGQGKGEQFF
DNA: TGTGCCAGCAGTCGTGGACAGGGTAAAGGTGAGCAGTTCTTC

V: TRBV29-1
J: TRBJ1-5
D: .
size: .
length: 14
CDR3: CSATGTNPDQPQHF
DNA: TGCAGCGCTACCGGGACTAACCCTGACCAGCCCCAGCATTTT

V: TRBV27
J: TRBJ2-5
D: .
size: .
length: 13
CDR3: CASSLWGPETQYF
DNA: TGTGCCAGCAGTTTATGGGGGCCCGAGACCCAGTACTTC

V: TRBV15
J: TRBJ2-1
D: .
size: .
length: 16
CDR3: CATSRDAARRVNEQFF
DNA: TGTGCCACCAGCAGAGATGCCGCTAGAAGGGTCAATGAGCAGTTCTTC

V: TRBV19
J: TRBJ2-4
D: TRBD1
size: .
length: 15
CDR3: CASSSQGAAKNIQYF
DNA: TGTGCCAGTAGTAGCCAGGGGGCCGCCAAAAACATTCAGTACTTC

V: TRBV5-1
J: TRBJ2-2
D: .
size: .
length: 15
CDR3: CASSFGQGGTGELFF
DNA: TGCGCCAGCAGCTTCGGGCAGGGAGGCACCGGGGAGCTGTTTTTT